The 17 T cell receptor beta chains in this list originate from one sample, sequenced in a study of beta chain features in type 1 diabetes. Expressed TCRB transcripts got sequenced, as all isolated RNA was reverse transcribed. Here immunoSEQ multiplex PCR was the method, and the copy in TCRdb shows in-frame clones only, minus some. Here the sample spans over 700,000 clones, roughly 16% being singletons. The sample taken for sequencing was naive CD4+ T cells from blood. Receptor source: a woman younger than 35 in good health.

This chain links TRBV11-1 with TRBJ1-1, with D possibly being TRBD1 (5 bases). This CDR3 is 12 amino acids long. Germline V lookup: CDR1 SGHAT, CDR2 FQDESV (reference sequence). The germline V and J ends were trimmed by 5 bases and 1 base, with 5 bases remaining between them. The DNA of the CDR3 is TGTGCCAGCAGCACAGGGAACACTGAAGCTTTCTTT. Protein sequence: CASSTGNTEAFF.

There are a few counts of this clone. The V call is TRBV11-2, the J call TRBJ2-1; D is undetermined. Trimming stripped 8 bases from V and 2 bases from J, with 7 bases between. CDR1 is SGHAT, CDR2 FQNNGV, per germline. The CDR3 is 12 amino acids. The CDR3 DNA reads TGTGCCAGCGCAAGGACCTACAATGAGCAGTTCTTC. It yields the protein CASARTYNEQFF.

This clone occurred a few times. The chain employs TRBV10-3 and TRBJ1-4; D possibly corresponds to TRBD1 (5 bases). The CDR3 is 14 amino acids. V gave up 8 bases and J gave up 0 bases, with 10 bases separating them. Looked up from germline, CDR1 is ENHRY and CDR2 is SYGVKD. The CDR3 reads CAIGAGSTNEKLFF. Here the CDR3 DNA reads TGTGCCATCGGGGCAGGTTCAACTAATGAAAAACTGTTTTTT.

The V and J genes are TRBV4-2 and TRBJ2-5; TRBD2 matches at 14 bases. V was clipped by 4 bases and J by 5 bases; unmatched bases: 3. CDR1 is LGHNA, CDR2 YNFKEQ, per germline. CDR3 length equals 15 residues. The CDR3 is CASSPGLAGAETQYF. The CDR3 bases are TGTGCCAGCAGCCCGGGACTAGCGGGAGCGGAGACCCAGTACTTC.

This clone was counted between two and nine times. The V and J genes are TRBV5-1 and TRBJ2-7; D unresolved. CDR3 length equals 16 residues. V lost 0 bases and J lost 4, with 17 bases in between. CDR1 and CDR2 from the germline V gene are SGHRS and YFSETQ. CDR3 DNA: TGCGCCAGCAGCTTGGAAAGATCATCTCGGATATACGAGCAGTACTTC. Amino acid sequence: CASSLERSSRIYEQYF.

The sample holds a few counts of this clone. J is TRBJ2-7 and V is TRBV7-8; 7 bases fit TRBD2. J was trimmed by 1 base and V by 5 bases; bases with no gene match: 5. CDR1 and CDR2 (germline): SGHVS, FQNEAQ. The CDR3 contains 14 residues. The CDR3 region is CASSLRRESYEQYF. The CDR3 nucleotides read TGTGCCAGCAGCCTCCGGCGGGAGTCCTACGAGCAGTACTTC.

This clone has just a few counts. The chain recombines TRBV29-1 with TRBJ2-2, with D possibly matching TRBD1 (6 bases). Between the trimmed V and J ends, which lost 6 bases and 6 bases, there was a span of 17 bases. Germline V gene sequence: CDR1 SQVTM, CDR2 ANQGSEA. The CDR3 totals 14 residues. The CDR3 reads CSVIPGTSPGELFF. The CDR3 coding sequence is TGCAGCGTAATTCCCGGGACATCCCCCGGGGAGCTGTTTTTT.

This clone came up a few times. The chain is built from TRBV7-9 and TRBJ2-1; D perhaps matches TRBD2 (5 bases). CDR1 and CDR2 (germline): SEHNR, FQNEAQ (reference sequence). This CDR3 is built from 13 residues. V dropped 2 bases and J dropped 9 bases, with 11 bases sitting between them. The CDR3, as DNA: TGTGCCAGCAGCTTAAGCCTGGCGGGTGAGCAGTTCTTC. It encodes CASSLSLAGEQFF.

The CDR3 reads CASSLRGISTDTQYF. The CDR3 DNA reads TGTGCCAGCAGTTTAAGGGGGATAAGCACAGATACGCAGTATTTT. V gene TRBV28 combines with J gene TRBJ2-3; D perhaps matches TRBD1 (6 bases). V lost 2 bases, J lost 0 bases, and 9 bases lay in between. Germline values: CDR1 MDHEN, CDR2 SYDVKM. The CDR3 runs to 15 residues.

V gene TRBV7-8 combines with J gene TRBJ2-1; 11 nucleotides align to TRBD1. V dropped 1 base and J dropped 10; count of bases not matched to a gene: 15. This CDR3 region has 18 residues. Germline V gene sequence: CDR1 SGHVS, CDR2 FQNEAQ. The CDR3 protein is CASSLDQLRDRGSGEQFF. The CDR3, as DNA: TGTGCCAGCAGCTTAGACCAACTACGGGACAGGGGGTCAGGCGAGCAGTTCTTC.

This clone was counted only a few times. The V and J genes are TRBV5-6 and TRBJ2-2; D gene unclear. Deletions cut 1 base from V and 6 bases from J, with 4 bases between. CDR1 and CDR2 from the germline V gene are SGHDT and YYEEEE. The CDR3 is 12 residues long. CDR3 loop: CASSLISGELFF. The CDR3 DNA reads as TGTGCCAGCAGCTTGATCTCCGGGGAGCTGTTTTTT.

V is TRBV6-5 and J is TRBJ2-7; a weak D match, TRBD2 (5 bases). CDR1 is MNHEY, CDR2 SVGAGI, per germline. Deletions cut 0 bases from V and 5 bases from J, with 14 bases between. The CDR3 runs to 15 residues. The CDR3 here is CASSYSAGRFDEQYF. The CDR3 region has the DNA TGTGCCAGCAGTTACTCGGCGGGCCGTTTTGACGAGCAGTACTTC.

The sample holds a few counts of this clone. The rearrangement joins TRBV7-9 to TRBJ1-5, with D possibly being TRBD1 (6 bases). Germline-derived CDR1 and CDR2 are SEHNR and FQNEAQ (reference sequence). V lost 1 base and J lost 4, with 14 bases in between. This CDR3 is 16 amino acids long. The CDR3 bases are TGTGCCAGCAGCTTAGGTGGCAGGGGTGGGAATCAGCCCCAGCATTTT. This sequence encodes CASSLGGRGGNQPQHF.

There are a few counts of this clone. The J gene is TRBJ2-7, the V gene TRBV6-5, with D uncertain. Trimming stripped 7 bases from V and 5 bases from J, with 15 bases between. From germline, CDR1 is MNHEY and CDR2 SVGAGI. The CDR3 is 13 residues long. This CDR3 is CASTIGIIDEQYF. As DNA, the CDR3 is TGTGCCAGCACTATAGGGATCATCGACGAGCAGTACTTC.

The rearrangement joins TRBV7-3 to TRBJ2-5, with 10 positions matching TRBD1. From germline, CDR1 is SGHTA and CDR2 FQGTGA. This CDR3 has 17 residues. J gave up 4 bases and V 5 bases, and 13 bases lay outside the gene matches. The CDR3 here is CASSLLRGQGFRETQYF. The DNA of the CDR3 is TGTGCCAGCAGCCTACTTAGGGGACAGGGGTTTCGAGAGACCCAGTACTTC.

The sample holds a few counts of this clone. The rearrangement joins TRBV6-5 to TRBJ2-3; 10 nucleotides line up with TRBD1. V shed 6 bases and J 4 bases; nucleotides not matched to a gene: 7. This CDR3 is 15 amino acids long. The V gene's germline CDR1 is MNHEY and CDR2 SVGAGI. The CDR3 is CASRTGTGVPDTQYF. DNA for the CDR3: TGTGCCAGCAGAACCGGGACAGGGGTTCCAGATACGCAGTATTTT.

A few counts support this clone. The V and J genes are TRBV27 and TRBJ2-1; D call uncertain. V lost 0 bases to trimming and J lost 6 bases, with 9 bases between them. Germline CDR1 MNHEY, CDR2 SMNVEV (reference sequence). The CDR3 is made up of 14 amino acids. In nucleotides, the CDR3 is TGTGCCAGCAGTTTATCGACCACAAGCAATGAGCAGTTCTTC. Protein sequence: CASSLSTTSNEQFF.